This T cell receptor beta chain was profiled in a study of blood T cell repertoires in COVID-19. About the research overall: Researchers got acute and convalescent COVID-19 samples from the United States, Italy and Spain. PBMCs, B-cell-depleted T cells, or T cells were the source of the cDNA or gDNA that made up the material.

The CDR3 has 15 residues. CDR1 and CDR2 (germline): SGHAT, FQNNGV. Trimming took 1 base from V and 4 from J; bases not matched to a gene: 6. In the original analysis: The authors estimated nucleated cell counts from reference gene primer amplification. Using immunoSEQ multiplex PCR, the repertoire was profiled, and TCRdb retains in-frame clones only, with some absent. V and J calls plus clone size are reproduced from that table; the DNA served to infer D and trimming. The data show fewer than 200,000 clones, 70% to 85% seen once. The sequence was obtained from a woman aged 80 or over with acute or convalescent COVID-19. The chain links TRBV11-2 to TRBJ1-2; 7 bases align to TRBD1. The source material was peripheral blood. The CDR3 nucleotides read TGTGCCAGCAGCTTAGGACAGGGCCCCCCCTATGGCTACACCTTC. It codes for CASSLGQGPPYGYTF.